These 10 T cell receptor beta chains were sequenced from one sample in a study of read filtering for tumor transcriptome and immune sequencing. The library was built from around 380 ng RNA with molecular barcoded adaptors for alpha/delta and beta/gamma chains. From the reads, TCRdb called clonotypes with MiXCR, one entry per CDR3 protein. The sample lists 20,000 to 30,000 distinct CDR3 sequences; under 25% were seen once. The sample was a population of CD138-negative cells sorted from bone marrow. Source of these receptors: a donor at least 40 years old with multiple myeloma.

This clonotype was observed at least ten times. The rearrangement joins TRBV29-1 to TRBJ2-1; D is unresolved. The CDR3 has 11 amino acids. Germline values: CDR1 SQVTM, CDR2 ANQGSEA. Trimming stripped 6 bases from V and 6 bases from J, with 9 bases between. The CDR3: CSVRTINEQFF. The CDR3 bases are TGCAGCGTGAGGACCATCAATGAGCAGTTCTTC.

For this clonotype: This sequence may be a read error, since a much larger clone differs from it by one base. The genes are TRBV7-3 and TRBJ2-1, with 7 nucleotides matching TRBD2. The CDR3 is made up of 14 amino acids. Germline loops: CDR1 SGHTA, CDR2 FQGTGA. The CDR3 coding sequence is TGTGCCAGCAGCTTAACTAGCGGGTACAGTGAGCAGTTCTTC. Its translation: CASSLTSGYSEQFF.

Many counts were recorded for this clonotype. The chain employs TRBV11-3 and TRBJ2-1; D might be TRBD1 (5 bases). V was cut by 4 bases and J by 3 bases, with 13 bases left in between. The CDR3 length is 15 residues. The germline CDR1 and CDR2 sequences are SGHNT and YENEEA. The CDR3 is CASSSDLTVYNEQFF. The DNA of the CDR3 is TGTGCCAGCAGCTCCGACCTGACAGTCTACAATGAGCAGTTCTTC.

As to this clonotype: This may come from a read error, since a much larger clone is one base off. This chain links TRBV20-1 with TRBJ2-5; D is possibly TRBD2 (6 bases). The CDR3 contains 13 residues. CDR1 and CDR2 from the germline V gene are DFQATT and SNEGSKA (reference sequence). V was cut by 0 bases and J by 9 bases, with 14 bases left in between. CDR3 in DNA: TGCAGTGCTAGAGACTCCGGGAGAAAGGCCCAGTACTTC. Translating gives CSARDSGRKAQYF.

The table lists this clonotype with many counts. V and J are TRBV7-2 and TRBJ2-2; TRBD2 agrees at 9 bases. V trimming: 4 bases; J trimming: 7 bases; junction bases outside the gene matches: 7. The CDR3 has 15 residues. Germline-derived CDR1 and CDR2 are SGHTA and FQGNSA. CDR3 DNA: TGTGCCAGCAGCTCTAACGGACTAGCGAACGGGGAGCTGTTTTTT. It is translated as CASSSNGLANGELFF.

The rearrangement links TRBV19 to TRBJ1-5; D not certain. The CDR3 is made up of 14 amino acids. Germline V CDR1 and CDR2: LNHDA, SQIVND (reference sequence). Deletions cut 1 base from V and 9 bases from J, with 13 bases between. CDR3 sequence (DNA): TGTGCCAGTAGTATAGTTGTCGGGCGTACGCCCCAGCATTTT. Translated, it gives CASSIVVGRTPQHF.

The chain recombines TRBV20-1 with TRBJ2-7; the match to TRBD2 covers 9 bases. With 8 bases clipped from V and 4 bases from J, the junction kept 12 bases outside the gene matches. The V gene's germline CDR1 is DFQATT and CDR2 SNEGSKA (reference sequence). There are 14 residues in the CDR3. CDR3 sequence: CSTIFFSGSYEQYF. Here the CDR3 DNA reads TGCAGTACTATATTCTTTAGCGGGAGTTACGAGCAGTACTTC.

This clonotype was picked up a small number of times. This chain connects TRBV6-5 to TRBJ2-1, with 13 bases fitting TRBD2. The V gene end was trimmed by 5 bases and the J gene end by 7 bases; junction bases not matched to a gene: 8. There are 16 residues in the CDR3. The germline gives CDR1 MNHEY, CDR2 SVGAGI. This chain's CDR3 is CASSRTSGRARNEQFF. In DNA form, the CDR3 reads TGTGCCAGCAGTCGCACTAGCGGGAGGGCCAGGAATGAGCAGTTCTTC.

This clonotype was counted at least ten times. The chain recombines TRBV29-1 with TRBJ1-1; 7 bases line up with TRBD1. V lost 8 bases and J lost 4; bases outside the gene matches: 13. The V gene's germline CDR1 is SQVTM and CDR2 ANQGSEA. CDR3 length: 14 residues. The CDR3 nucleotides are TGCAGCATGTTTCGACAGGGCGTTAGCACTGAAGCTTTCTTT. Translating gives CSMFRQGVSTEAFF. Drawing the rest from reference TRBV29-1 and TRBJ1-1, the complete variable domain is SAVISQKPSRDICQRGTSLTIQCQVDSQVTMMFWYRQQPGQSLTLIATANQGSEATYESGFVIDKFPISRPNLTFSTLTVSNMSPEDSSIYLCSMFRQGVSTEAFFGQGTRLTVV.

There are many counts of this clonotype. The V and J genes are TRBV28 and TRBJ2-1; possible D gene TRBD1, 5 bases. The germline V gene encodes CDR1 MDHEN and CDR2 SYDVKM. The CDR3 runs to 13 residues. V gave up 7 bases and J gave up 8 bases, with 15 bases separating them. This chain's CDR3 is CASIGARVYEQFF. The CDR3 DNA is TGTGCCAGCATAGGGGCGAGAGTGTATGAGCAGTTCTTC.